The following is a T cell receptor (beta chain) sequence with its context. This sample was included in a study of CD8 T cells in Susac syndrome. It was with random hexamers that about 0.45 to 1 ug RNA was reverse transcribed. TCRdb redid the calling of the immunoSEQ multiplex PCR reads with MiXCR, one entry per CDR3 protein. The top ten hold roughly 0.11% of the sample, which has almost 450,000 distinct CDR3 sequences, approximately 85% seen once. Per the germline V gene, CDR1 is LGHNA and CDR2 is YNFKEQ. The CDR3 is 14 amino acids. The ends lost 4 bases at V and 11 bases at J; junction bases unmatched: 10.

This clonotype was sampled from a human donor with multiple sclerosis. The gene calls are TRBV4-2 and TRBJ1-5; 8 positions agree with TRBD1. Sequencing was done on a sample of CD8+ T cells from PBMCs. CDR3 sequence (DNA): TGTGCCAGCAGCCCCGACAGGGGAAGGCGGTCCCAGCATTTT. It codes for CASSPDRGRRSQHF.